The 26 T cell receptor beta chains given below trace back to one sample, sequenced in a study of blood T cell repertoires in COVID-19. Produced via immunoSEQ multiplex PCR; TCRdb's table is partial and in-frame only. The sample lists tens of thousands of clones; around 75% were seen once. The material sequenced was peripheral blood. The receptors stem from a woman aged 50 to 60 with acute or convalescent COVID-19.

In this sample, this clone turned up once. The chain employs TRBV30 and TRBJ2-7, with 11 nucleotides matching TRBD2. After removal of 8 bases from V and 2 bases from J, the junction contained 5 bases not matched to a gene. The CDR3 consists of 13 residues. The germline gives CDR1 GTSNPN, CDR2 SVGIG (reference sequence). The CDR3 loop reads CAGQTSGTYEQYF. Written as DNA, the CDR3 is TGTGCCGGGCAGACTAGCGGGACCTACGAGCAGTACTTC.

The V call is TRBV3-1 (or the pseudogene TRBV3-2), the J call TRBJ1-2; 7 bases are a match to TRBD1. With V trimmed by 1 base and J by 4 bases, 6 bases remained unmatched. The CDR3 has 15 residues. Germline V lookup: CDR1 LGHDT, CDR2 YNNKEL (reference sequence). Written as DNA, the CDR3 is TGTGCCAGCAGCCAAGCCGGAGGGGGCTCCTATGGCTACACCTTC. As protein: CASSQAGGGSYGYTF.

The genes are TRBV19 and TRBJ1-5; weak D call: TRBD1 (6 bases). V shed 7 bases and J shed 4 bases, with 14 bases lying between them. CDR3 length: 14 amino acids. The germline V gene encodes CDR1 LNHDA and CDR2 SQIVND (reference sequence). The CDR3 region is CASNHREQNQPQHF. The DNA for the CDR3 is TGTGCCAGTAATCACAGGGAGCAGAATCAGCCCCAGCATTTT.

The V and J genes are TRBV7-2 and TRBJ1-6; a possible D gene is TRBD1 (6 bases). The V gene's germline CDR1 is SGHTA and CDR2 FQGNSA. Trimming removed 3 bases from V and 14 bases from J, with 14 bases in between. The CDR3 spans 13 residues. The CDR3: CASSFKGGTALHF. CDR3 DNA: TGTGCCAGCAGCTTTAAGGGGGGGACGGCCCTCCACTTT.

The chain has TRBV9 and TRBJ2-2, with 8 bases fitting TRBD2. The germline CDR1 and CDR2 sequences are SGDLS and YYNGEE. CDR3 length equals 13 residues. V lost 4 bases and J lost 6; bases outside the gene matches: 2. CDR3 loop: CASSMTSAGELFF. CDR3 bases: TGTGCCAGCAGCATGACTAGCGCCGGGGAGCTGTTTTTT.

This clone was observed a handful of times. The gene calls are TRBV30 and TRBJ1-2; no clear D. The CDR3 is made up of 11 amino acids. Trimming stripped 5 bases from V and 2 bases from J, with 6 bases between. Germline CDR1 reads GTSNPN; CDR2 reads SVGIG (reference sequence). CDR3 sequence: CAWRVNYGYTF. CDR3 DNA: TGTGCCTGGCGGGTAAACTATGGCTACACCTTC.

The CDR3 bases are TGCGCCAGCAGCCCGGGACAAGGGGAGGCTTTCTTT. This sequence encodes CASSPGQGEAFF. The chain has TRBV5-1 and TRBJ1-1; D is possibly TRBD1 (6 bases). Germline lookup yields CDR1 SGHRS and CDR2 YFSETQ. V was cut by 4 bases and J by 11 bases, with 15 bases left in between. The CDR3 totals 12 residues.

Only one count was recorded for this clone. The chain couples TRBV2 to TRBJ1-1, with TRBD1 matching over 7 bases. V lost 10 bases to trimming and J lost 1 base; unmatched junction nucleotides: 6. CDR3 length: 13 amino acids. The germline gives CDR1 SNHLY, CDR2 FYNNEI. The CDR3 here is CATKGAGNTEAFF. CDR3 nucleotide sequence: TGTGCCACCAAGGGGGCAGGGAACACTGAAGCTTTCTTT.

The chain has TRBV7-2 and TRBJ1-5, with D possibly TRBD1 on 5 matching bases. Germline CDR1 is SGHTA and CDR2 is FQGNSA. The CDR3 extends over 15 amino acids. V lost 0 bases to trimming and J lost 1 base, with 7 bases between them. Here the CDR3 DNA reads TGTGCCAGCAGCTTAGCGGGGGGGAGCAATCAGCCCCAGCATTTT. It is translated as CASSLAGGSNQPQHF. Variable domain in full (rest from reference TRBV7-2 and TRBJ1-5): GAGVSQSPSNKVTEKGKDVELRCDPISGHTALYWYRQSLGQGLEFLIYFQGNSAPDKSGLPSDRFSAERTGGSVSTLTIQRTQQEDSAVYLCASSLAGGSNQPQHFGDGTRLSIL.

This clone was picked up one time. DNA for the CDR3: TGTGCCAGCCAGGGTAACTATGGCTACACCTTC. It yields the protein CASQGNYGYTF. This chain links TRBV27 with TRBJ1-2; TRBD1 is a possible D gene (5 bases). V was shortened by 8 bases and J by 1 base, with 5 bases between the two germline ends. The CDR3 contains 11 residues. Germline V CDR1 and CDR2: MNHEY, SMNVEV (reference sequence).

This clone was counted only a few times. The DNA for the CDR3 is TGTGCCTGGAGTCCGGACGGGGTGAACACTGAAGCTTTCTTT. It encodes CAWSPDGVNTEAFF. The gene calls are TRBV30 and TRBJ1-1, with D unclear. Germline CDR1 and CDR2: GTSNPN and SVGIG (reference sequence). This CDR3 region has 14 residues. The V gene lost 2 bases and the J gene lost 0 bases, with 10 bases spanning the gap.

The chain couples TRBV11-2 to TRBJ2-5; tentative D call: TRBD1 (6 bases). The CDR3 sequence is 15 residues long. The V and J ends lost 6 bases and 2 bases respectively, with 16 bases between them. The germline V gene encodes CDR1 SGHAT and CDR2 FQNNGV. CDR3: CASSHRDSYQETQYF. As DNA, the CDR3 is TGTGCCAGCAGTCACAGGGATTCCTATCAAGAGACCCAGTACTTC.

The chain uses TRBV6-6 and TRBJ1-2; 7 nucleotides agree with TRBD1. Per the germline V gene, CDR1 is MNHNY and CDR2 is SVGAGI (reference sequence). With V trimmed by 2 bases and J by 3 bases, 6 bases remained unmatched. The CDR3 consists of 15 residues. CDR3 sequence: CASSYPGTEYYGYTF. The DNA of the CDR3 is TGTGCCAGCAGTTACCCGGGGACAGAATACTATGGCTACACCTTC.

The rearrangement links TRBV27 to TRBJ1-6; TRBD1 aligns across 9 bases. The CDR3 sequence is 17 residues long. The germline V gene encodes CDR1 MNHEY and CDR2 SMNVEV (reference sequence). V was clipped by 3 bases and J by 5 bases; unmatched bases: 8. The DNA of the CDR3 is TGTGCCAGCAGTTTCGGGACAGGGCCGACAAATAATTCACCCCTCCACTTT. This translates into CASSFGTGPTNNSPLHF.

V gene TRBV7-9 combines with J gene TRBJ2-1; tentative D call: TRBD2 (6 bases). Germline loops: CDR1 SEHNR, CDR2 FQNEAQ (reference sequence). The CDR3 is made up of 16 amino acids. V was trimmed by 1 base and J by 4 bases, leaving 14 bases between them. As DNA, the CDR3 is TGTGCCAGCAGCTTAGAGTTCGGGGGAAAATACAATGAGCAGTTCTTC. It yields the protein CASSLEFGGKYNEQFF.

V and J are TRBV2 and TRBJ1-6, with 7 nucleotides matching TRBD1. From germline, CDR1 is SNHLY and CDR2 FYNNEI. V was clipped by 7 bases and J by 9 bases; unmatched bases: 6. The CDR3 is 13 residues long. DNA of the CDR3: TGTGCCAGCACCTTTGACAGGGTTTCACCCCTCCACTTT. It yields the protein CASTFDRVSPLHF.

In its sample, this clone was seen a few times. The chain couples TRBV28 to TRBJ1-1; a weak D match, TRBD1 (6 bases). Germline-derived CDR1 and CDR2 are MDHEN and SYDVKM. The CDR3 contains 12 residues. V was cut by 1 base and J by 11 bases, with 11 bases left in between. As DNA, the CDR3 is TGTGCCAGCAGTTTATTACAGGGCTTGGCTTTCTTT. Amino acid sequence: CASSLLQGLAFF.

This chain uses TRBV9 with TRBJ1-1, with 9 bases fitting TRBD1. Germline V gene lookup returns CDR1 SGDLS and CDR2 YYNGEE. The CDR3 runs to 14 residues. V shed 0 bases and J 3 bases; nucleotides not matched to a gene: 0. The CDR3 nucleotides read TGTGCCAGCAGCGTAGGGACAGGGGACACTGAAGCTTTCTTT. Translated: CASSVGTGDTEAFF.

This chain uses TRBV7-6 with TRBJ1-1; possible D gene TRBD1, 6 bases. V lost 5 bases and J lost 4, with 11 bases in between. Germline-derived CDR1 and CDR2 are SGHVS and FNYEAQ. CDR3 length equals 13 residues. The CDR3 sequence is CASSPGTFTEAFF. CDR3 in DNA: TGTGCCAGCAGCCCCGGGACATTCACTGAAGCTTTCTTT.

The chain recombines TRBV10-3 with TRBJ1-3; D uncertain. V shed 4 bases and J shed 4 bases, with 2 bases lying between them. Germline V gene lookup returns CDR1 ENHRY and CDR2 SYGVKD. This CDR3 is built from 11 residues. CDR3 DNA sequence: TGTGCCATCAGTGCGGGAAACACCATATATTTT. It specifies CAISAGNTIYF.

This clone was recorded only once. CDR3 sequence reads: CASSPPRGDGYTF. In DNA form, the CDR3 reads TGTGCCAGCAGCCCCCCCAGGGGGGATGGCTACACCTTC. The chain joins TRBV5-4 to TRBJ1-2; 7 bases agree with TRBD1. The germline V gene encodes CDR1 SGHNT and CDR2 YYREEE (reference sequence). The ends lost 4 bases at V and 6 bases at J; junction bases unmatched: 6. The CDR3 totals 13 residues. The whole variable domain, remainder taken from reference TRBV5-4 and TRBJ1-2, is ETGVTQSPTHLIKTRGQQVTLRCSSQSGHNTVSWYQQALGQGPQFIFQYYREEENGRGNFPPRFSGLQFPNYSSELNVNALELDDSALYLCASSPPRGDGYTFGSGTRLTVV.

The DNA of the CDR3 is TGTGCCAGCAGCGCTGCAGGTGGCTACACCTTC. Its protein is CASSAAGGYTF. J is TRBJ1-2 and V is TRBV9; no definite D call. The CDR3 is 11 residues long. With 3 bases removed from V and 7 bases from J, the gap between germline ends came to 7 bases. CDR1 SGDLS and CDR2 YYNGEE come from the germline V gene.

This clone has more than one count but fewer than ten. This chain joins TRBV28 and TRBJ1-1; TRBD1 aligns across 8 bases. This CDR3 has 18 residues. J gave up 0 bases and V 3 bases, and 12 bases lay outside the gene matches. Looked up from germline, CDR1 is MDHEN and CDR2 is SYDVKM. In DNA, the CDR3 is TGTGCCAGCAGTTTCACAGGAGAACAGGGGGGAATGAACACTGAAGCTTTCTTT. It encodes CASSFTGEQGGMNTEAFF. The full variable domain, completed using reference TRBV28 and TRBJ1-1, is DVKVTQSSRYLVKRTGEKVFLECVQDMDHENMFWYRQDPGLGLRLIYFSYDVKMKEKGDIPEGYSVSREKKERFSLILESASTNQTSMYLCASSFTGEQGGMNTEAFFGQGTRLTVV.

J is TRBJ1-2 and V is TRBV6-2 or TRBV6-3; D is perhaps TRBD1 (6 bases). Trimming cost V 6 bases and J 8 bases, with 19 bases left between them. CDR3 length: 14 residues. Germline CDR1 is MNHEY and CDR2 is SVGEGT. CDR3 sequence: CASSITGTTTGYTF. Written as DNA, the CDR3 is TGTGCCAGCAGCATTACAGGGACAACTACCGGCTACACCTTC.

The V call is TRBV11-3, the J call TRBJ2-7; 8 positions agree with TRBD1. The germline V gene has CDR1 SGHNT and CDR2 YENEEA. The CDR3 spans 15 residues. V gave up 5 bases and J gave up 1 base; unmatched junction bases: 7. This CDR3 reads CASSPTGTGSYEQYF. The DNA for the CDR3 is TGTGCCAGCAGCCCCACCGGGACAGGATCCTACGAGCAGTACTTC.

The chain links TRBV27 to TRBJ2-7; D possibly corresponds to TRBD1 (5 bases). The V and J ends lost 3 bases and 8 bases respectively, with 14 bases between them. In germline, CDR1 is MNHEY, CDR2 SMNVEV (reference sequence). This CDR3 has 13 amino acids. This CDR3 is CASSLLQGSKQYF. The DNA for the CDR3 is TGTGCCAGCAGTTTGTTGCAGGGAAGTAAGCAGTACTTC.